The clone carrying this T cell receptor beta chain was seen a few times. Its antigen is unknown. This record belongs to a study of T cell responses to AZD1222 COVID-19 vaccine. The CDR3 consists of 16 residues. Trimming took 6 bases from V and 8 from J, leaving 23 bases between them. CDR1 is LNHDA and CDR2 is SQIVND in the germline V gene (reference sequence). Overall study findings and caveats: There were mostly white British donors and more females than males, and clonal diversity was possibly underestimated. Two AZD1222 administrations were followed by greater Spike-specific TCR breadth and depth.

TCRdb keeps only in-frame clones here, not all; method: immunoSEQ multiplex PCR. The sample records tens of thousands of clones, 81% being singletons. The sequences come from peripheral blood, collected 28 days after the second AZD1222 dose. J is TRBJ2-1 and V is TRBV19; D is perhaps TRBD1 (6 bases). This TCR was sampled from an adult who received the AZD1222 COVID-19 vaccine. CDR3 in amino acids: CASSNPEQGNGDEQFF. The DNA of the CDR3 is TGTGCCAGTAGCAACCCTGAACAGGGTAACGGGGATGAGCAGTTCTTC.